Presented here are 11 T cell receptor beta chains from one specimen sequenced in a study of CD8 T cells in ankylosing spondylitis. TCRdb reprocessed the 5' RACE reads via MiXCR and lists one record per CDR3 protein. The sample has around 300,000 distinct CDR3 sequences; roughly 20% are singletons. The sample consisted of blood, either unsorted or a sorted T cell fraction (not recorded which). These receptors originate from a female donor with ankylosing spondylitis or in good health (not recorded which).

This clonotype was detected a few times. V gene TRBV6-1 combines with J gene TRBJ2-7; the D gene is possibly TRBD2 (7 bases). The CDR3 extends over 15 amino acids. Trimming shortened V by 6 bases and J by 3 bases, and 18 bases separated the two germline ends. Germline CDR1 is MNHNS and CDR2 is SASEGT. The CDR3: CASSPSGTSVYEQYF. The CDR3 DNA reads as TGTGCCAGCAGCCCAAGCGGGACATCCGTCTACGAGCAGTACTTC.

The rearrangement uses TRBV20-1 and TRBJ2-3; D gene unclear. V dropped 2 bases and J dropped 3 bases, with 6 bases sitting between them. Germline CDR1 is DFQATT and CDR2 is SNEGSKA (reference sequence). The CDR3 extends over 12 amino acids. The CDR3, as DNA: TGCAGTGCTAGATACACGACAGATACGCAGTATTTT. The encoded protein is CSARYTTDTQYF.

This clonotype was counted ten times or more. V gene TRBV10-3 combines with J gene TRBJ1-1, with no clear D. The CDR3 extends over 13 amino acids. V lost 4 bases, J lost 1 base, and 7 bases lay in between. Germline values: CDR1 ENHRY, CDR2 SYGVKD. The CDR3 sequence is CAISGEPNTEAFF. CDR3 nucleotides: TGTGCCATCAGTGGGGAGCCGAACACTGAAGCTTTCTTT.

A few counts support this clonotype. The rearrangement links TRBV12-3 or TRBV12-4 to TRBJ2-3, with 16 bases aligning to TRBD2. V lost 3 bases, J lost 2 bases, and 2 bases stayed unmatched. This CDR3 spans 17 amino acids. For the CDR3, the DNA is TGTGCCAGCAGTTTGGGGACTAGCGGGAGGGTCACAGATACGCAGTATTTT. Residues: CASSLGTSGRVTDTQYF.

Note on this clonotype: This may come from a read error, since a much larger clone is one base off. The rearrangement uses TRBV7-6 and TRBJ2-5; D call uncertain. Germline lookup yields CDR1 SGHVS and CDR2 FNYEAQ. The CDR3 has 12 residues. V gave up 2 bases and J gave up 5 bases, with 6 bases separating them. The CDR3: CASSLFEETQYF. As DNA, the CDR3 is TGTGCCAGCAGCTTATTTGAGGAGACCCAGTACTTC.

This clonotype was counted a few times. The chain has TRBV6-1 and TRBJ2-1; tentatively, D is TRBD2 (6 bases). V lost 8 bases, J lost 8 bases, and 13 bases lay in between. This CDR3 spans 12 amino acids. CDR1 MNHNS and CDR2 SASEGT come from the germline V gene. DNA of the CDR3: TGTGCCAGCGGGGCTCGGAGGGATGAGCAGTTCTTC. As protein: CASGARRDEQFF.

The gene calls are TRBV20-1 and TRBJ2-7, with 7 bases fitting TRBD1. This CDR3 has 15 amino acids. Germline trimming cut 4 bases from V and 1 base from J; bases unmatched to any gene: 10. Germline V gene sequence: CDR1 DFQATT, CDR2 SNEGSKA (reference sequence). In nucleotides, the CDR3 is TGCAGTGCTACCTACCCCAGACAGGGATCCTACGAGCAGTACTTC. Its translation is CSATYPRQGSYEQYF.

The V and J genes are TRBV5-3 and TRBJ1-1; no firm D call. TRBV5-3 is labeled an ORF, and its function is uncertain. The CDR3 covers 14 residues. Trimming removed 6 bases from V and 7 bases from J, with 19 bases in between. CDR3: CARIYIHGGYEAFF. The CDR3 nucleotides are TGTGCCAGAATCTATATTCACGGCGGTTATGAAGCTTTCTTT.

This clonotype was picked up many times. The rearrangement links TRBV29-1 to TRBJ2-7; D uncertain. The CDR3 covers 11 residues. V lost 6 bases and J lost 4, with 10 bases in between. Germline CDR1 and CDR2: SQVTM and ANQGSEA. The CDR3 protein is CSVLSNYEQYF. The CDR3 bases are TGCAGCGTCCTCTCAAATTACGAGCAGTACTTC.

The rearrangement links TRBV5-1 to TRBJ2-3; 8 bases line up with TRBD2. V shed 1 base, J shed 3 bases, and the junction held 7 bases outside the gene matches. This CDR3 has 16 residues. The V gene's germline CDR1 is SGHRS and CDR2 YFSETQ. The CDR3 reads CASSLLSGRATDTQYF. In DNA form, the CDR3 reads TGCGCCAGCAGCTTGTTAAGCGGGAGAGCTACAGATACGCAGTATTTT.

The CDR3 reads CASSPPAGVAYNEQFF. DNA of the CDR3: TGTGCCAGCTCACCACCCGCGGGAGTGGCCTACAATGAGCAGTTCTTC. V and J are TRBV18 and TRBJ2-1; the match to TRBD2 covers 7 bases. The ends lost 0 bases at V and 2 bases at J; junction bases unmatched: 4. CDR3 size: 16 residues. Germline values: CDR1 KGHSH, CDR2 LQKENI.